The present T cell receptor (beta chain) was sequenced within a study of blood T cell repertoires in COVID-19. Study information: Samples taken during acute and convalescent COVID-19 were collected in the United States, Italy and Spain. Nucleic acid was either cDNA or gDNA, and it came from T cells, B-cell-depleted T cells, or PBMCs.

Original methodology: Reference gene primer amplification gave nucleated cell count estimates. Repertoires were generated with immunoSEQ multiplex PCR, while TCRdb's copy carries only in-frame clones and drops some. V and J calls and clone size come straight from that table; D and trimming were deduced from the DNA. The profile shows about 400,000 clones, approximately 88% of them singletons. The junction had 16 bases not matched to a gene; V was cut back by 6 bases and J by 7 bases. Germline V gene data show CDR1 as MDHEN and CDR2 as SYDVKM. The CDR3 runs to 17 residues. The sequenced material came from peripheral blood. The rearrangement links TRBV28 to TRBJ2-1, with 9 nucleotides matching TRBD1. This sequence originates from a man between 40 and 49 years old with acute or convalescent COVID-19. This chain's CDR3 is CASSLIGAGDRANEQFF. CDR3 nucleotides: TGTGCCAGCAGCTTAATCGGGGCCGGGGACAGGGCTAATGAGCAGTTCTTC.